This T cell receptor (beta chain) was captured by sequencing in a study of blood T cell repertoires in COVID-19. Overall study context: The analysed material was cDNA or gDNA that came from T cells, B-cell-depleted T cells, or PBMCs.

V lost 2 bases to trimming and J lost 1 base, with 5 bases between them. The CDR3 contains 13 residues. Looked up from germline, CDR1 is MNHNY and CDR2 is SVGAGI (reference sequence). In its sample, this clone was seen a few times. TCRdb keeps only in-frame clones here, not all; method: immunoSEQ multiplex PCR. Counted here are under 250,000 clones, around 84% occurring once; the ten biggest clones make up about 5.1%. Input material: peripheral blood. This clonotype was obtained from a woman between 55 and 75 years old who had recovered from COVID-19. The rearrangement uses TRBV6-6 and TRBJ1-1, with unresolved D. CDR3 DNA: TGTGCCAGCAGTTACGTATCGAACACTGAAGCTTTCTTT. This translates into CASSYVSNTEAFF.